This TCR beta chain was observed in a study of blood T cell repertoires in COVID-19 (dated by TCRdb to 2018 to 2021). Regarding the research as a whole: Collaborator samples came from the United States, Italy and Spain and covered acute and convalescent phases of COVID-19. The prospective study material was composed of cDNA or gDNA derived from T cells, B-cell-depleted T cells, or PBMCs. The dataset comprised deeply sampled blood TCRbeta repertoires from subjects exposed to, actively infected with, or recovered from COVID-19. The repertoires were released in a freely available public database intended as a resource for research on the immune response to SARS-CoV-2. The samples were drawn from the first 160 participants of the ongoing ImmuneRACE study and from over a thousand subjects provided by 6 global collaborators. A de-identified subject ID, COVID-19 status, age in years and sex were almost always included in the sample metadata. Where available, HLA class I and class II types were obtained from metadata supplied by the sample provider rather than from assay-based typing.

TCRbeta CDR3 regions were amplified from genomic DNA by means of the immunoSEQ Assay, a bias-controlled multiplex PCR. Turning to the authors' computational methods: The number of nucleated cells in each sample was estimated from the amplification of reference gene primers within the assay. To quantify the absolute abundance of each unique TCRbeta CDR3 rearrangement, sequence reads were collapsed and filtered. For each sample, productive Simpson clonality was calculated as the square root of Simpson's diversity index across productive rearrangements. Imported from immuneACCESS, the table was reduced by TCRdb to in-frame sequences with V and J called. These copies leave out some clones; in studies compared against another copy, an unresolved V gene accounts for under half, and the cause of the remainder is not known. V and J calls and clone size are copied from that table; D and trimming were computed from the DNA. This sample lists 200,000 to 250,000 clones; around 86% were detected once. Together, the top ten hold 1.5% to 2% of the sample.

The trim is 6 bases for V and 4 bases for J, with a gap of 9 bases between the germline ends. Counted from cysteine to phenylalanine, this CDR3 has 13 amino acids. Only the CDR3 DNA stays, 39 bases, in frame from base 1. Taken from the germline V gene (reference sequence), the CDR1 and CDR2 loops are LNHDA and SQIVND. Comments on this clone: Its antigen specificity is not known. There are no base qualities to consult, and no much larger clone falls within one base.

Participants in the prospective study were aged 18 to 89 years, lived in about two dozen United States geographic areas, and enrolled through a virtual design. In the prospective study, participants were assigned to cohorts based on the clinical history participants reported in a screening survey and a study questionnaire. For ImmuneRACE Cohort 3, a participant was defined as recovered based on two consecutive negative NP/OP PCR tests, clearance by a healthcare professional, or resolution of symptoms. Mobile phlebotomists in the prospective study collected whole blood, serum and a nasopharyngeal or oropharyngeal swab from every participant. Participants in the prospective study had the option to provide additional blood draws and questionnaires over a roughly 2-month period. Before DNA extraction, blood samples from the prospective study were shipped at room temperature or frozen. Broader findings and caveats from the paper: How much clinical and demographic metadata was included differed by source and by participant, and the metadata was provided uncurated.

Source material: PBMCs or T cells enriched from blood (not recorded which). The TCR originated in a woman aged 45-65 years who had recovered from COVID-19. Here the chain combines TRBV19 and TRBJ2-2; a confident D gene designation cannot be given. Here the CDR3 is given as CASRLSSTGELFF. The sequence in DNA is TGTGCCAGTAGGCTTAGCAGCACCGGGGAGCTGTTTTTT. The full variable domain, completed from the reference TRBV19 and TRBJ2-2 proteins outside the CDR3, reads DGGITQSPKYLFRKEGQNVTLSCEQNLNHDAMYWYRQDPGQGLRLIYYSQIVNDFQKGDIAEGYSVSREKKESFPLTVTSAQKNPTAFYLCASRLSSTGELFFGEGSRLTVL.